This T cell receptor (beta chain) emerged from a study of blood T cells in healthy people across ages (dated by TCRdb to the mid-2010s). Regarding the complete study: In model experiments, template switching captured about one uniquely barcoded TCR beta cDNA molecule for every two T cells. Four age groups were formed from the donors: young (average approximately 15 years), middle-aged (more than 35), aged (about 68) and long-lived (about 80). To avoid experimental bias, donors of different ages were spread randomly across the sequencing lanes. The study measured age-related changes in TCR beta repertoire diversity using deep sequencing normalized with unique cDNA molecular identifiers. For two donors (one aged 18 to 30 and one aged 80 or older), the study analyzed two additional independent replicas of 1 million unique cDNA reads from the same blood draw. Beyond this particular receptor, the publication reports: Observed TCR beta diversity correlated strongly with the percentage of naive T cells measured by flow cytometry. Estimates of total diversity based on one million sequenced T cells were regarded as lower bounds and as underestimates. As age increased, observed TCR beta diversity per million T cells dropped in a roughly linear way, and a significant reduction was already evident by age 40. Because the CMV infection status of the donors was unknown, age-related changes in expanded clonotypes may potentially have been confounded. Compared with the aged group, the long-lived group had more naive CD4+ T cells, fewer expanded clones and increased TCR diversity, a pattern suggesting age selection. Bulk unsorted PBMC profiling prevented conclusive comparison of naive and antigen-experienced compartments.

Including cysteine and phenylalanine, the CDR3 has 20 amino acids. Just CDR3 DNA is preserved here, 60 bases in frame from base 1. After removal of 0 bases from V and 0 bases from J, the junction retains 14 bases not matched to a gene. CDR1 and CDR2 are drawn from the germline V gene: LGHNA, YNFKEQ. The method behind the library was 5' RACE. These reads were obtained on an Illumina HiSeq 2500. A second about 7 to 11 cycle PCR used a sample-barcoded 5' primer and a J-beta primer mix. Each TCR beta cDNA molecule received a unique molecular identifier from a template-switch 5' adaptor carrying 12 random nucleotides. Each sample yielded at least 2.5 million CDR3-containing paired-end reads. The Mint cDNA synthesis kit, primed by a TRBC-specific oligonucleotide, was used to synthesize first-strand cDNA from all RNA. Following uracil-DNA glycosylase treatment, all cDNA underwent a first 18-cycle PCR with the universal primers M1SS and BC2_uni_R. On the study's bioinformatics: For normalization, 1 million high-quality reads were randomly selected from each sample, with every read carrying a distinct molecular identifier. Instead of being binned into consensus sequences, reads with shared molecular identifiers were discarded. CDR3 identification, clonotype clustering and error correction used MiTCR with a Q25 quality threshold and the strictest error-elimination algorithm. A nonparametric unseen species model with Euler transformation was used to estimate lower-bound total TCR beta diversity. TCRdb reprocessed the public reads (quality trimming at Q25 with fastp, clone calling with MiXCR) and kept in-frame beta chains. Entries are consolidated by CDR3 protein sequence, retaining the most common genes and DNA. TCRdb's processing, not the study's, gives the V and J calls here. The sample table holds nearly 1 million distinct CDR3 sequences, of which about 53% were seen once. Over 20% of the sample goes to the ten largest clones.

The 40 or so donors, aged roughly 6 to 100 years, were systemically healthy Caucasian individuals from Russia. Around 10 milliliters of peripheral blood were collected from each donor into EDTA-treated Vacutainer tubes. Ficoll-Paque density-gradient centrifugation was used to isolate PBMCs, with at least 6.5 million per sample. Trizol reagent was used to extract total RNA from PBMCs, with at least 5.5 micrograms per sample. For every donor, flow cytometry on a PBMC aliquot measured the percentage of naive CD45RAhigh/CD27high T cells. This clonotype was detected only a few times. Its cognate antigen has yet to be identified. Within one base of it there is no much larger clone, and no base qualities were kept.

The sequence was obtained from an older woman in good health. This chain joins TRBV4-2 to TRBJ2-3, and TRBD2 matches 8 of the central bases. The sample was blood. Here is the DNA: TGTGCCAGCAGCCAAGATTACAGCGGGAGTTACCAATACAGCACAGATACGCAGTATTTT. This gives the protein CASSQDYSGSYQYSTDTQYF.